At least ten counts were recorded for the clone carrying this T cell receptor (beta chain). Its specificity is not known. Only healthy Caucasians were enrolled as donors. This sample is drawn from a study of identical twins. Study-wide findings and caveats: Cross-sectional statistics underpinned the conclusions; the same donors were not followed. The study found weaker excess twin sharing in beta out-of-frame sequences. Out-of-frame sharing of TCR alpha in monozygotic twins was underestimated by models.

TCRdb called the 5' RACE reads again in MiXCR, with one record for every CDR3 protein. The data hold more than 650,000 distinct CDR3 sequences, with roughly 6% observed a single time. This CDR3 comprises 14 residues. Germline CDR1 reads MNHEY; CDR2 reads SMNVEV (reference sequence). Trimming removed 5 bases from V and 7 bases from J, with 12 bases in between. This sequence was found in a young man in good health. This chain joins TRBV27 and TRBJ1-6; D perhaps matches TRBD1 (6 bases). Sequenced material: naive T cells sorted from blood. The CDR3 here is CASSPHRANSPLHF. CDR3 nucleotides: TGTGCCAGCAGTCCCCACAGGGCCAATTCACCCCTCCACTTT.